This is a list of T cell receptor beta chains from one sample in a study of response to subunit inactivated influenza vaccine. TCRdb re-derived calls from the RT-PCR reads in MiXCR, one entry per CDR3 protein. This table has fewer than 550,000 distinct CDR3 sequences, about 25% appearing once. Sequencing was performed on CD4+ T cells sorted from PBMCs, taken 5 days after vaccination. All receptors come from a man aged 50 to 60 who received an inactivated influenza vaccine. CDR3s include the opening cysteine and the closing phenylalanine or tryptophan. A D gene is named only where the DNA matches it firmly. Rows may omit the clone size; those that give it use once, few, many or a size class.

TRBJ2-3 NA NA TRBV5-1 TGCGCCAGCAGCTTGTGGGGCGGGGGCCGCACAGATACGCAGTATTTT CASSLWGGGRTDTQYF
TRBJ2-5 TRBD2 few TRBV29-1 TGCAGCGTTGGGATTAGCGGGAGGGGAGAGACCCAGTACTTC CSVGISGRGETQYF
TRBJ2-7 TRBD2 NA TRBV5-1 TGTGCCAGCAGCTTGGGGACTAGCAGTTCCTACGAGCAGTACTTC CASSLGTSSSYEQYF
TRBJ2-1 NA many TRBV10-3 TGTGCCATCGGAGACGGTAGGGACAATGAGCAGTTCTTC CAIGDGRDNEQFF
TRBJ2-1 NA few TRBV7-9 TGTGCCAGCAGCTTAGTGGGTATGGAGCAGCAGTTCTTC CASSLVGMEQQFF
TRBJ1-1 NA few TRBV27 TGTGCCAGCAGTAAACTACAGGTAACTGAAGCTTTCTTT CASSKLQVTEAFF
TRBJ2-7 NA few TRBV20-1 TGCAGTGCTAGAGTTTTGGGGGGCCCCTACGAGCAGTACTTC CSARVLGGPYEQYF
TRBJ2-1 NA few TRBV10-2 TGCGCCAGCAAGATCGGTCCGCCGAGCTCCTACAATGAGCAGTTCTTC CASKIGPPSSYNEQFF
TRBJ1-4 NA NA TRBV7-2 TGTGCCAGCAGCTTAGGTGTCAGGGATGAAAAACTGTTTTTT CASSLGVRDEKLFF
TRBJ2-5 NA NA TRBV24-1 TGTGCCACCAGTGATTTCGTTGTTGACCAAGAGACCCAGTACTTC CATSDFVVDQETQYF
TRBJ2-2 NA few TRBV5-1 TGCGCCAGCAGCACGTCCCAGGAGAACACCGGGGAGCTGTTTTTT CASSTSQENTGELFF
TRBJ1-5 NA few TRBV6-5 TGTGCCAGCAGTAACGTGGGTGGGAATCAGCCCCAGCATTTT CASSNVGGNQPQHF
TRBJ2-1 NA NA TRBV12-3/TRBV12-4 TGTGCCAGCAGTTTAGCGAATCCGTGGGGTAGCTCCTACAATGAGCAGTTCTTC CASSLANPWGSSYNEQFF
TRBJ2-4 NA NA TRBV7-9 TGTGCCAGCAGCAATACAGGGTTGTACATTCAGTACTTC CASSNTGLYIQYF
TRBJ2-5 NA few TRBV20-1 TGCAGTGCTTCCAGGGCGATTGAGACCCAGTACTTC CSASRAIETQYF
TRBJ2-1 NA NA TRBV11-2 TGTGCCAGCAGACACCACAGGGAATCGATAGATGAGCAGTTCTTC CASRHHRESIDEQFF
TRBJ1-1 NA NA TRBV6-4 TGTGCCAGCAGTGTAGAGGAAGGGATGAACACTGAAGCTTTCTTT CASSVEEGMNTEAFF
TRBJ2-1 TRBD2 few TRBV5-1 TGCGCCAGCAGCATCACCCTTAGCGGGGGGTCTTCCTACAATGAGCAGTTCTTC CASSITLSGGSSYNEQFF
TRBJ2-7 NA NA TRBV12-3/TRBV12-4 TGTGCCAGCAGCGACAACCGGGGTACCTACGAGCAGTACTTC CASSDNRGTYEQYF
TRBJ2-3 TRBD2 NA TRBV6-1 TGTGCCAGCAGGCGACTAGCGACGTTCGTTGGGACAGATACGCAGTATTTT CASRRLATFVGTDTQYF
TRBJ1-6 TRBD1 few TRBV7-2 TGTGCCAGCAGCTTGGGACAGTTTAATTCACCCCTCCACTTT CASSLGQFNSPLHF
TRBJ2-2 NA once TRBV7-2 TGTGCCAGCACCAGAAACAGGGCGCCCGGGGAGCTGTTTTTT CASTRNRAPGELFF
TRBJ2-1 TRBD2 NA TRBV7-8 TGTGCCAGCATCCCCTTCAGAATAGCGGGAGGATACAATGAGCAGTTCTTC CASIPFRIAGGYNEQFF
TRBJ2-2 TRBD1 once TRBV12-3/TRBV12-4 TGTGCCAGCAGTAGCGGACAGGGGAGGGCCACCGGGGAGCTGTTTTTT CASSSGQGRATGELFF
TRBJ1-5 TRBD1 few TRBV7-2 TGTGCCAGCAGCTTAAGGGCCAGGGGGACTCAGCCCCAGCATTTT CASSLRARGTQPQHF
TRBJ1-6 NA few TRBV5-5 TGTGCCAGCAGCCGTTCAACGGGGACGGATTCACCCCTCCACTTT CASSRSTGTDSPLHF
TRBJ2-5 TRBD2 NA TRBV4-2 TGTGCCAGCAGCCTTTCTAGCGGGAGGGTCGGGGAGACCCAGTACTTC CASSLSSGRVGETQYF
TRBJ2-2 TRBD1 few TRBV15 TGTGCCACCAGCGTCTTCAGGGGGCGACCCGGGGAGCTGTTTTTT CATSVFRGRPGELFF
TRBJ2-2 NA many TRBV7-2 TGTGCCAGCAGCCCGAGCGGTAACACCGGGGAGCTGTTTTTT CASSPSGNTGELFF
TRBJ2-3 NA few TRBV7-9 TGTGCCAGCAGCCCGCGGGACATCCGCACAGATACGCAGTATTTT CASSPRDIRTDTQYF
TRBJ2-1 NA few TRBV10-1 TGCGCCACCAACAAGATCCAGGCTAGAAATGAGCAGTTCTTC CATNKIQARNEQFF
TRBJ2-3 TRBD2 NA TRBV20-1 TGCAGTGCTAGCACAGCCAGCGGGATTACAGCAGATACGCAGTATTTT CSASTASGITADTQYF
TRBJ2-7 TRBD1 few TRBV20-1 TGCAGTGCTACGCCTGCGGACAGGGGGCCGAACAAGTACTTC CSATPADRGPNKYF
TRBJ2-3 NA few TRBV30 TGTGCCTGGCGAACGGGGGGCGGCACAGATACGCAGTATTTT CAWRTGGGTDTQYF
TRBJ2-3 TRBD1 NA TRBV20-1 TGCAGTGCTAGAGATCCCGGGACAGGGTCTGAAGGTACGCAGTATTTT CSARDPGTGSEGTQYF
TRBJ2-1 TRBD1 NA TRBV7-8 TGTGCCAGCAGCTGGGGACAGGGGGCATCTGAGCAGTTCTTC CASSWGQGASEQFF
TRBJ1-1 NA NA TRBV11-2 TGTGCCAGCAGCTTAGAACCGGGTGTAACTGAAGCTTTCTTT CASSLEPGVTEAFF
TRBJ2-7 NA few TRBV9 TGTGCCAGCAGCGTAGCGGGGCCCGTGACCTACGAGCAGTACTTC CASSVAGPVTYEQYF
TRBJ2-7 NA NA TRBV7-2 TGTGCCAGCAGCTCATGGACTAAGACCGAGCAGTACTTC CASSSWTKTEQYF
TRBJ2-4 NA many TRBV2 TGTGCCAGCTCCCTATGGGGTAACAAAAACATTCAGTACTTC CASSLWGNKNIQYF
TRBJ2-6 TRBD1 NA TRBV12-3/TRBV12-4 TGTGCCAGCAGTTCCCTTCGGGCCCTCACCCGGGACAGGGACGGGGCCAACGTCCTGACTTTC CASSSLRALTRDRDGANVLTF
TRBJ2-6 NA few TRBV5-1 TGCGCCAGCAGGACCGAAACCCACTCTGGGGCCAACGTCCTGACTTTC CASRTETHSGANVLTF
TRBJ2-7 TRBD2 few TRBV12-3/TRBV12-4 TGTGCCAGCAGGGCTAGCGGGGGGGCGCCTGAGCAGTACTTC CASRASGGAPEQYF
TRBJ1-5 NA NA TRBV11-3 TGTGCCAGCAGCTTAGATCGGGCAGGGGACTGCAATCAGCCCCAGCATTTT CASSLDRAGDCNQPQHF